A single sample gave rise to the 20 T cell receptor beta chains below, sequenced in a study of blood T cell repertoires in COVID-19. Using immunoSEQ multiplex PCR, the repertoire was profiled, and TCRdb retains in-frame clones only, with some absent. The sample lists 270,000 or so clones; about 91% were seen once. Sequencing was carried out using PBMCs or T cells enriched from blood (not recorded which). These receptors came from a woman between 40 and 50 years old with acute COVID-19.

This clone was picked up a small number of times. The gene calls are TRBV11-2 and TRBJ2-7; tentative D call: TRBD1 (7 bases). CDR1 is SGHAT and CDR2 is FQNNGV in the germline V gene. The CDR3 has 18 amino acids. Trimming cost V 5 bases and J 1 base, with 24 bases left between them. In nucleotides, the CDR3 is TGTGCCAGCAGCCATCACAGGGGCGGAGGGGGGAGGTCCTACGAGCAGTACGTC. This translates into CASSHHRGGGGRSYEQYV.

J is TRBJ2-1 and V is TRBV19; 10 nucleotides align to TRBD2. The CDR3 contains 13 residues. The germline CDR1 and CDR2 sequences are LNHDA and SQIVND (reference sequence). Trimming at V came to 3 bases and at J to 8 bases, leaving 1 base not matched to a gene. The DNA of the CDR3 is TGTGCCAGTAGTATGACTAGCGGGTATGAGCAGTTCTTC. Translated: CASSMTSGYEQFF.

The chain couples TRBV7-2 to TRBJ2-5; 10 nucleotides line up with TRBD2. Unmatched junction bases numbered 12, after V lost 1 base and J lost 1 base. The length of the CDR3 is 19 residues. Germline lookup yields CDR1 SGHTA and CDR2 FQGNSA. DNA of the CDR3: TGTGCCAGCAGCTTAGTGACGACCTTAGCGGGAGGCCCCCAAGAGACCCAGTACTTC. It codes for CASSLVTTLAGGPQETQYF.

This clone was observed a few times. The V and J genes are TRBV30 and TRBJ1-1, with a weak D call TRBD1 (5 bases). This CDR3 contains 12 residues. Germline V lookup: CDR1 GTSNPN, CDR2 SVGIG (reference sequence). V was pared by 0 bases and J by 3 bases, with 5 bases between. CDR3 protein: CAWSVQDTEAFF. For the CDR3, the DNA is TGTGCCTGGAGTGTACAGGACACTGAAGCTTTCTTT.

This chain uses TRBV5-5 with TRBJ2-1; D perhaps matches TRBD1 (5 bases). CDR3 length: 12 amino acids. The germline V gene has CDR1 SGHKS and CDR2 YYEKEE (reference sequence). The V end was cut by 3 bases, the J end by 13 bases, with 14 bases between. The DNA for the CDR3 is TGTGCCAGCAGCTATACAGGTAAAGACCAGTTCTTC. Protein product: CASSYTGKDQFF.

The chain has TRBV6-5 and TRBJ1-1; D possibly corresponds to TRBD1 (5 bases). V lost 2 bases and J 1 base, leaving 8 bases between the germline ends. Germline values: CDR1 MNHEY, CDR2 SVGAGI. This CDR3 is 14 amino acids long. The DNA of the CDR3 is TGTGCCAGCAGTTACCACGACAGGAACACTGAAGCTTTCTTT. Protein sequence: CASSYHDRNTEAFF.

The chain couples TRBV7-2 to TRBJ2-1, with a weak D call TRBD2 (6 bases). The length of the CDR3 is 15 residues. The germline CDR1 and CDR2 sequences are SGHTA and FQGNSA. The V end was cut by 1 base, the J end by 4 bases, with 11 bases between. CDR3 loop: CASSLEGRGYNEQFF. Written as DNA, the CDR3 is TGTGCCAGCAGCTTAGAGGGGCGGGGTTACAATGAGCAGTTCTTC.

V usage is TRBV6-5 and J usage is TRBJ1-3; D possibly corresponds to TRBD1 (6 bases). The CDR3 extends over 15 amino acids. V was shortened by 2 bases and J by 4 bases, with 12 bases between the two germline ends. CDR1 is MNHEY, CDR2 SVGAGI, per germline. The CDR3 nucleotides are TGTGCCAGCAGTTACCCGTCAGGGGAGGGAAACACCATATATTTT. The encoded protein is CASSYPSGEGNTIYF.

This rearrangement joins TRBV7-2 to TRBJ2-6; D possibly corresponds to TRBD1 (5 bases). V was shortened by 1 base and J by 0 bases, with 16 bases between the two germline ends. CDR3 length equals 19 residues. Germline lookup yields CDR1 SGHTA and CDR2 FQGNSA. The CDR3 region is CASSLVGRAPYSGANVLTF. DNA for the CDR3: TGTGCCAGCAGCTTAGTAGGCAGGGCCCCTTACTCTGGGGCCAACGTCCTGACTTTC.

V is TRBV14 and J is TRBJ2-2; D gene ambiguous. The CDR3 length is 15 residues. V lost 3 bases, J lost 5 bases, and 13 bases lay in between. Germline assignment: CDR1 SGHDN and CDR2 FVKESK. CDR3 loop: CASSHGRQRTGELFF. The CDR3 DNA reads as TGTGCCAGCAGCCACGGCAGGCAAAGGACCGGGGAGCTGTTTTTT.

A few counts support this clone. The CDR3 loop is CASKHYEGLAFF. The CDR3 region has the DNA TGTGCCAGCAAACACTACGAGGGATTAGCTTTCTTT. The chain joins TRBV6-5 to TRBJ1-1, with D uncertain. V dropped 7 bases and J dropped 10 bases, with 16 bases sitting between them. The CDR3 is 12 residues long. Germline CDR1 MNHEY, CDR2 SVGAGI.

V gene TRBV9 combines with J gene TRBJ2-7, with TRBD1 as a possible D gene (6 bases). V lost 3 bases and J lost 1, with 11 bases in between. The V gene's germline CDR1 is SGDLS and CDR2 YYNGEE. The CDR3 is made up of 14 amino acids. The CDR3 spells CASSETGSSYEQYF. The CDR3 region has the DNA TGTGCCAGCAGCGAGACAGGTTCTTCCTACGAGCAGTACTTC.

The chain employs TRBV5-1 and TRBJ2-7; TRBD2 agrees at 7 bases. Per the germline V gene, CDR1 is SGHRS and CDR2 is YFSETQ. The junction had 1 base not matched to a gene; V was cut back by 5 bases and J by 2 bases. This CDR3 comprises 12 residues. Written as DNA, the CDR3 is TGCGCCAGCAGTGCGGGGGCCTACGAGCAGTACTTC. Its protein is CASSAGAYEQYF.

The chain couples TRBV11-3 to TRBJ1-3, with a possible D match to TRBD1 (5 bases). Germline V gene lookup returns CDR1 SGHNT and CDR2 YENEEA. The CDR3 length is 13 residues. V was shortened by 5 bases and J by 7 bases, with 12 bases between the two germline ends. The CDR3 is CASSPWRQNTIYF. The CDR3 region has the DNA TGTGCCAGCAGCCCCTGGCGACAGAACACCATATATTTT.

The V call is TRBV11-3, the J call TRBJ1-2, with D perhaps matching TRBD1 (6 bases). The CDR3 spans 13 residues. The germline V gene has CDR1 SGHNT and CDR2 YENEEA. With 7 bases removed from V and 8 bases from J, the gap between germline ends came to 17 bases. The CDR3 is CASTADGGAGYTF. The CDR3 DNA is TGTGCCAGCACCGCCGATGGGGGCGCCGGCTACACCTTC. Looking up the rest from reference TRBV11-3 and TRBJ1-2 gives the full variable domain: EAGVVQSPRYKIIEKKQPVAFWCNPISGHNTLYWYLQNLGQGPELLIRYENEEAVDDSQLPKDRFSAERLKGVDSTLKIQPAELGDSAVYLCASTADGGAGYTFGSGTRLTVV.

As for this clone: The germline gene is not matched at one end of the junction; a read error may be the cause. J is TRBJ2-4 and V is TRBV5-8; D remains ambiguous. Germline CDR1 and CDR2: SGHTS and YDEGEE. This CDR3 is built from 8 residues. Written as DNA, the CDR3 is TGTGCCAGCAGCCTACGGGACTTC. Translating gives CASSLRDF.

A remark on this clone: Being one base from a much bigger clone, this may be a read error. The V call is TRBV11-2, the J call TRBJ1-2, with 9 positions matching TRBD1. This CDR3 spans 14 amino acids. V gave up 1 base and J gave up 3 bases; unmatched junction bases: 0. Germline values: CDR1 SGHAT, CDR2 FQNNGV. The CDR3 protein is CASSLGDRDYGYTF. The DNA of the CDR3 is TGTGCCAGCAGCTTAGGGGACAGGGACTATGGCTACACCTTC.

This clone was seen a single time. CDR3 amino acids: CASSFSTLAVYSYEQYV. CDR3 nucleotides: TGTGCCAGCAGCTTCTCAACCCTAGCCGTATATTCCTACGAGCAGTACGTC. This chain joins TRBV5-8 and TRBJ2-7; D might be TRBD2 (5 bases). In germline, CDR1 is SGHTS, CDR2 YDEGEE. CDR3 size: 17 residues. V was trimmed by 2 bases and J by 1 base, leaving 19 bases between them.

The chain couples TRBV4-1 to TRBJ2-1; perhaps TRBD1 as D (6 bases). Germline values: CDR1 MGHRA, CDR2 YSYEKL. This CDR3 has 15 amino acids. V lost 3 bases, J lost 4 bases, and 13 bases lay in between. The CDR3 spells CASSHRTDQYNEQFF. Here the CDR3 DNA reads TGCGCCAGCAGCCACCGGACAGACCAATACAATGAGCAGTTCTTC.

The CDR3 is CSVGTGNSGNTIYF. The CDR3 DNA sequence: TGCAGCGTTGGGACAGGTAACTCTGGAAACACCATATATTTT. This chain links TRBV29-1 with TRBJ1-3; TRBD1 agrees at 7 bases. This CDR3 has 14 amino acids. Germline V gives CDR1 SQVTM, CDR2 ANQGSEA. V lost 4 bases and J lost 0; bases outside the gene matches: 3.